Each of the 18 T cell receptor beta chains below was sequenced from the same sample in a study of T-cell reconstitution after alpha-beta-depleted transplantation in children. Unique molecular identifiers were incorporated into the prepared TCRbeta library. TCRdb re-derived calls from the PCR reads in MiXCR, one entry per CDR3 protein. The sample carries 200,000 to 250,000 distinct CDR3 sequences, roughly a tenth recorded once. Here the sequenced sample was PBMCs, taken before TCRalphabeta/CD19-depleted stem cell transplant. These receptors originate from a child under two years old with acute myeloid leukemia, due to receive a stem cell transplant.

The table lists this clonotype with many counts. The chain recombines TRBV5-1 with TRBJ1-1; D is undetermined. CDR1 is SGHRS, CDR2 YFSETQ, per germline. V was pared by 0 bases and J by 2 bases, with 11 bases between. This CDR3 is 15 amino acids long. The CDR3 DNA reads as TGCGCCAGCAGCTTGGATACAGACCATAACACTGAAGCTTTCTTT. Its protein is CASSLDTDHNTEAFF.

This sequence joins TRBV12-3 or TRBV12-4 and TRBJ1-5, with 7 bases identical to TRBD1. Germline trimming cut 5 bases from V and 4 bases from J; bases unmatched to any gene: 5. This CDR3 is 14 amino acids long. This CDR3 reads CASSPTDRNQPQHF. The CDR3 DNA sequence: TGTGCCAGCAGTCCGACGGACAGGAATCAGCCCCAGCATTTT.

This clonotype showed up many times. The chain is built from TRBV5-4 and TRBJ1-1, with D possibly matching TRBD1 (6 bases). There are 11 residues in the CDR3. Germline V gene lookup returns CDR1 SGHNT and CDR2 YYREEE (reference sequence). With 9 bases removed from V and 2 bases from J, the gap between germline ends came to 8 bases. Here the CDR3 DNA reads TGTGCCACACAGGGAAACACTGAAGCTTTCTTT. Residues: CATQGNTEAFF.

On this clonotype: One end of the junction varies from germline; a read error may be responsible. This chain joins TRBV19 and TRBJ2-4, with a weak D call TRBD1 (6 bases). Germline loops: CDR1 LNHDA, CDR2 SQIVND (reference sequence). The CDR3 spans 17 residues. The CDR3 nucleotides are TGTGCCACTAGTATACCTCAGGGGTGGGGAGCCAAAAACATTCAGTACTTC. Its protein product is CATSIPQGWGAKNIQYF.

This clonotype was counted ten times or more. The chain couples TRBV5-1 to TRBJ1-1; 7 nucleotides line up with TRBD1. Germline V gene lookup returns CDR1 SGHRS and CDR2 YFSETQ. This CDR3 has 14 amino acids. V dropped 2 bases and J dropped 5; count of bases not matched to a gene: 6. The CDR3 DNA reads as TGCGCCAGCAGCTTCCAGGGGGGGGATACTGAAGCTTTCTTT. Translated: CASSFQGGDTEAFF. Supplemented by reference TRBV5-1 and TRBJ1-1, the full variable domain reads KAGVTQTPRYLIKTRGQQVTLSCSPISGHRSVSWYQQTPGQGLQFLFEYFSETQRNKGNFPGRFSGRQFSNSRSEMNVSTLELGDSALYLCASSFQGGDTEAFFGQGTRLTVV.

There are many counts of this clonotype. The chain links TRBV29-1 to TRBJ2-5, with D maybe TRBD1 (5 bases). Trimming stripped 2 bases from V and 4 bases from J, with 8 bases between. Germline V gene lookup returns CDR1 SQVTM and CDR2 ANQGSEA. The CDR3 covers 12 residues. The DNA of the CDR3 is TGCAGCGTTGAACAGGGTTCAGAGACCCAGTACTTC. It codes for CSVEQGSETQYF.

The table lists this clonotype with many counts. The J gene is TRBJ2-7, the V gene TRBV20-1, with D tentatively TRBD1 (5 bases). Germline CDR1 is DFQATT and CDR2 is SNEGSKA (reference sequence). The length of the CDR3 is 14 residues. Between the trimmed V and J ends, which lost 0 bases and 3 bases, there was a span of 12 bases. The DNA of the CDR3 is TGCAGTGCTAGAGAAAGGGTCCAGGGCTACGAGCAGTACTTC. It translates to CSARERVQGYEQYF.

This clonotype has at least ten counts. The J gene is TRBJ2-5, the V gene TRBV11-2; D unresolved. The germline CDR1 and CDR2 sequences are SGHAT and FQNNGV. Between the trimmed V and J ends, which lost 5 bases and 5 bases, there was a span of 18 bases. This CDR3 is 15 amino acids long. The CDR3 spells CASSSYMRESETQYF. CDR3 coding DNA: TGTGCCAGCAGCAGTTATATGCGCGAAAGTGAGACCCAGTACTTC.

The chain joins TRBV28 to TRBJ2-7; possible D gene TRBD1, 6 bases. Deletions cut 6 bases from V and 3 bases from J, with 18 bases between. The CDR3 has 15 amino acids. Germline V gene lookup returns CDR1 MDHEN and CDR2 SYDVKM. DNA of the CDR3: TGTGCCAGCAGCACTGTAGGACAGTACCGCTACGAGCAGTACTTC. Residues: CASSTVGQYRYEQYF.

V is TRBV5-1 and J is TRBJ1-2, with TRBD1 identical over 7 bases. Trimming took 0 bases from V and 4 from J; bases not matched to a gene: 9. Germline CDR1 is SGHRS and CDR2 is YFSETQ. This CDR3 contains 16 residues. In nucleotides, the CDR3 is TGCGCCAGCAGCTTGGCCCGGGACAGAATTCCCTATGGCTACACCTTC. Translated: CASSLARDRIPYGYTF.

This clonotype occurred a few times. This rearrangement joins TRBV5-1 to TRBJ2-1, with D possibly being TRBD2 (5 bases). V lost 3 bases, J lost 4 bases, and 14 bases lay in between. Looked up from germline, CDR1 is SGHRS and CDR2 is YFSETQ. The CDR3 loop spans 15 amino acids. CDR3 nucleotides: TGCGCCAGCAGCTCTGACCCGGGGAATTACAATGAGCAGTTCTTC. Encoded protein: CASSSDPGNYNEQFF.

At least ten counts were recorded for this clonotype. The chain uses TRBV12-3 or TRBV12-4 and TRBJ2-2, with 7 nucleotides matching TRBD2. Unmatched junction bases numbered 2, after V lost 6 bases and J lost 1 base. This CDR3 has 14 amino acids. CDR3 nucleotide sequence: TGTGCCAGCAGGCGGGAGAGGAACACCGGGGAGCTGTTTTTT. It translates to CASRRERNTGELFF.

The chain employs TRBV6-2 or TRBV6-3 and TRBJ1-4; possibly TRBD1 for D (5 bases). Per germline, CDR1 MNHEY and CDR2 SVGEGT. This CDR3 has 13 residues. Trimming shortened V by 6 bases and J by 10 bases, and 15 bases separated the two germline ends. The CDR3 protein is CASRYRPQLKLFF. DNA for the CDR3: TGTGCCAGCAGGTACAGGCCTCAACTAAAACTGTTTTTT.

At least ten counts were recorded for this clonotype. One end of the junction is discordant with germline, which a read error may explain. The chain employs TRBV5-1 and TRBJ2-7; D may be TRBD2 (5 bases). From germline, CDR1 is SGHRS and CDR2 YFSETQ. The CDR3 runs to 13 residues. CDR3 bases: TGTGCCAGCAGTCTCGGGATCTCCTACGAGCAGTACTTC. Residues: CASSLGISYEQYF.

The J gene is TRBJ2-7, the V gene TRBV7-6; 8 nucleotides agree with TRBD2. Trimming removed 0 bases from V and 3 bases from J; junction bases left unmatched: 7. This CDR3 spans 16 amino acids. Germline lookup yields CDR1 SGHVS and CDR2 FNYEAQ. The CDR3 spells CASSLAPGGSVYEQYF. CDR3 DNA sequence: TGTGCCAGCAGCTTAGCGCCGGGAGGGTCGGTCTACGAGCAGTACTTC.

The table lists this clonotype with many counts. The chain recombines TRBV20-1 with TRBJ1-5; D ambiguous. The CDR3 totals 15 residues. Trimming took 0 bases from V and 4 from J, leaving 13 bases between them. The germline gives CDR1 DFQATT, CDR2 SNEGSKA (reference sequence). The DNA for the CDR3 is TGCAGTGCTAGAGATCTGCTTTCGGGGAATCAGCCCCAGCATTTT. It codes for CSARDLLSGNQPQHF.

The rearrangement uses TRBV24-1 and TRBJ1-2, with D possibly being TRBD1 (5 bases). The V gene lost 2 bases and the J gene lost 4 bases, with 13 bases spanning the gap. Germline V gene data show CDR1 as KGHDR and CDR2 as SFDVKD. The CDR3 has 15 residues. DNA of the CDR3: TGTGCCACCAGTGATTCCAGGGCAGAACCCTATGGCTACACCTTC. Translated, it gives CATSDSRAEPYGYTF.

The V call is TRBV20-1, the J call TRBJ1-1; the D gene is possibly TRBD1 (6 bases). The CDR3 contains 15 residues. With 0 bases removed from V and 1 base from J, the gap between germline ends came to 12 bases. Germline CDR1 reads DFQATT; CDR2 reads SNEGSKA (reference sequence). The CDR3: CSARDKSTGNTEAFF. For the CDR3, the DNA is TGCAGTGCTAGAGATAAGTCGACAGGGAACACTGAAGCTTTCTTT.